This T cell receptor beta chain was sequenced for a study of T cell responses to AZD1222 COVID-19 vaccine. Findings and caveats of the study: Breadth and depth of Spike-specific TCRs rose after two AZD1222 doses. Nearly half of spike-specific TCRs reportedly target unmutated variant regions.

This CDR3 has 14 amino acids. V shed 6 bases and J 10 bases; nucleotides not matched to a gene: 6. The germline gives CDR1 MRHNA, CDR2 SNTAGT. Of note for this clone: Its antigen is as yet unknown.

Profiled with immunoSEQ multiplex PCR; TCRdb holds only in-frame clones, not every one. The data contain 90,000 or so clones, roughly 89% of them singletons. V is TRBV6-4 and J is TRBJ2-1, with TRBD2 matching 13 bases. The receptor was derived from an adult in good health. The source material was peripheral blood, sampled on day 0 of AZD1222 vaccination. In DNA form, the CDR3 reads TGTGCCAGCAGCCCGACTAGCGGGGGGTTCGAGCAGTTCTTC. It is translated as CASSPTSGGFEQFF.